This is a list of T cell receptor beta chains from one sample in a study of blood T cell repertoires in COVID-19. The repertoire was sequenced with immunoSEQ multiplex PCR; TCRdb's copy has only in-frame clones and lacks some. The data contain 250,000 to 350,000 clones, about 85% of them singletons. Sequencing was done on a sample of PBMCs or T cells enriched from blood (not recorded which). Receptors were obtained from a woman in her 30s who had recovered from COVID-19. CDR3s include the opening cysteine and the closing phenylalanine or tryptophan. A D gene is named only where the DNA matches it firmly. Part of the rows lack a size; the others show once, few, many or a class for expanded clones.

J	D	size	V	CDR3	DNA
TRBJ1-4	NA	NA	TRBV5-4	CASSSSRTNEKLFF	TGTGCCAGCAGCTCGTCGCGTACTAATGAAAAACTGTTTTTT
TRBJ1-2	NA	once	TRBV7-9	CASSFGQGEFYGYTF	TGTGCCAGCAGCTTCGGGCAGGGCGAATTCTATGGCTACACCTTC
TRBJ1-3	NA	NA	TRBV19	CATSVGLLSGNTIYF	TGTGCCACCTCCGTTGGGCTGCTCTCTGGAAACACCATATATTTT
TRBJ2-1	TRBD1	NA	TRBV11-2	CASSSDRRYRDEQFF	TGTGCCAGCAGCTCGGACAGGCGCTACCGAGATGAGCAGTTCTTC
TRBJ1-5	TRBD1	NA	TRBV4-1	CASSQGPGDRGVQPQHF	TGCGCCAGCAGCCAGGGACCGGGAGACAGGGGAGTTCAGCCCCAGCATTTT
TRBJ2-1	TRBD1	few	TRBV29-1	CSSLGQGVTNEQFF	TGCAGCTCCCTGGGACAGGGGGTTACCAATGAGCAGTTCTTC
TRBJ1-2	NA	NA	TRBV30	CAWTFGDYYGYTF	TGTGCCTGGACCTTCGGGGACTACTATGGCTACACCTTC
TRBJ2-3	TRBD1	NA	TRBV6-1	CASSTGGPDTQYF	TGTGCCAGCAGCACAGGGGGGCCAGATACGCAGTATTTT
TRBJ2-2	NA	NA	TRBV2	CASSPSGYTGELFF	TGTGCCAGCAGTCCCTCCGGGTACACCGGGGAGCTGTTTTTT
TRBJ2-5	NA	NA	TRBV6-1	CASSEAYWRLGTQYF	TGTGCCAGCAGTGAAGCCTATTGGCGGCTTGGGACCCAGTACTTC
TRBJ2-3	TRBD1	NA	TRBV27	CASSLSRDRTDTQYF	TGTGCCAGCAGTCTCTCAAGGGACAGAACAGATACGCAGTATTTT
TRBJ2-3	TRBD2	NA	TRBV5-1	CASSRGVGTSTDTQYF	TGCGCCAGCAGCCGGGGGGTCGGGACTAGCACAGATACGCAGTATTTT
TRBJ2-2	TRBD1	NA	TRBV5-1	CATHRTGDYTGELFF	TGCGCCACACACAGGACAGGTGATTACACCGGGGAGCTGTTTTTT
TRBJ1-4	TRBD1	NA	TRBV9	CASSVGGGGTSNEKLFF	TGTGCCAGCAGCGTAGGAGGGGGCGGAACCTCTAATGAAAAACTGTTTTTT
TRBJ1-1	TRBD1	NA	TRBV19	CASSIGRGLGAFF	TGTGCCAGTAGTATAGGAAGGGGGCTAGGAGCTTTCTTT
TRBJ2-7	NA	NA	TRBV6-2/TRBV6-3	CASSYSTGEQYF	TGTGCCAGCAGTTACTCGACGGGGGAGCAGTACTTC
TRBJ1-2	TRBD1	NA	TRBV5-4	CASSHWTGEGDGYTF	TGTGCCAGCAGCCACTGGACAGGGGAAGGGGATGGCTACACCTTC
TRBJ1-2	TRBD1	NA	TRBV19	CASSLRDREGGYTF	TGTGCCAGTAGTCTGCGGGACAGGGAGGGTGGCTACACCTTC
TRBJ2-2	NA	NA	TRBV6-5	CASSYEHTGELFF	TGTGCCAGCAGTTACGAGCATACCGGGGAGCTGTTTTTT
TRBJ1-4	NA	NA	TRBV9	CASSVAGNEKLFF	TGTGCCAGCAGCGTAGCTGGCAATGAAAAACTGTTTTTT
TRBJ1-4	TRBD1	once	TRBV13	CASSLGGQGNEKLFF	TGTGCCAGCAGCCTAGGGGGACAGGGTAATGAAAAACTGTTTTTT
TRBJ2-5	NA	NA	TRBV5-6	CASRPQGLVQETQYF	TGTGCCAGCCGCCCGCAGGGTCTTGTCCAAGAGACCCAGTACTTC
TRBJ2-5	TRBD2	NA	TRBV5-1	CASSLVRGGVESETQYF	TGCGCCAGCAGCTTGGTTCGGGGGGGCGTCGAGTCAGAGACCCAGTACTTC
TRBJ2-2	TRBD1	NA	TRBV7-8	CASSQQTGLGTGELFF	TGTGCCAGCAGCCAACAGACAGGGCTCGGCACCGGGGAGCTGTTTTTT
TRBJ2-7	NA	NA	TRBV6-5	CASSRQALYEQYF	TGTGCCAGCAGTAGACAGGCACTCTACGAGCAGTACTTC
TRBJ2-3	NA	NA	TRBV5-4	CASSWGQSSTDTQYF	TGTGCCAGCTCCTGGGGGCAGTCTAGCACAGATACGCAGTATTTT
TRBJ1-1	NA	NA	TRBV5-1	CASQNPGGNTEAFF	TGCGCCAGCCAAAACCCCGGGGGGAACACTGAAGCTTTCTTT
TRBJ1-2	TRBD1	NA	TRBV30	CAWDRGRRTF	TGTGCCTGGGACAGGGGGCGTCGAACCTTC
TRBJ1-1	TRBD1	NA	TRBV10-3	CAIRRQGTEAFF	TGTGCCATCAGGAGACAGGGAACTGAAGCTTTCTTT
TRBJ2-7	TRBD2	NA	TRBV6-5	CASRHTSGGIYEQYF	TGTGCCAGCAGACATACTAGCGGGGGGATTTACGAGCAGTACTTC
TRBJ1-5	TRBD1	NA	TRBV19	CASNDRGGQPQHF	TGTGCCAGTAACGACAGGGGAGGACAGCCCCAGCATTTT
TRBJ2-3	TRBD2	NA	TRBV11-2	CASSLVKGTRGTDTQYF	TGTGCCAGCAGCTTAGTGAAAGGGACTAGAGGCACAGATACGCAGTATTTT
TRBJ2-7	NA	NA	TRBV7-7	CASSPLGGLYEQYF	TGTGCTAGCAGCCCCCTGGGGGGGCTCTACGAGCAGTACTTC
TRBJ2-3	NA	NA	TRBV5-1	CASSLANPTGSDTQYF	TGCGCCAGCAGCTTGGCGAACCCGACAGGTTCGGATACGCAGTATTTT
TRBJ2-2	NA	once	TRBV18	CASSPSEHGELFF	TGTGCCAGCTCACCGAGTGAGCACGGGGAGCTGTTTTTT
TRBJ1-5	NA	NA	TRBV6-5	CASSPHAGPQHF	TGTGCCAGCAGTCCCCACGCGGGGCCCCAGCATTTT
TRBJ1-5	TRBD1	NA	TRBV6-1	CASSGIGQDKGQPQHF	TGTGCCAGCAGTGGGATAGGACAGGACAAGGGACAGCCCCAGCATTTT
TRBJ2-2	TRBD2	NA	TRBV30	CAWSVTPGGPNTGELFF	TGTGCCTGGAGTGTAACCCCGGGAGGGCCTAACACCGGGGAGCTGTTTTTT
TRBJ1-2	TRBD1	NA	TRBV5-4	CASSPGTGTIYGYTF	TGTGCCAGCAGCCCGGGGACAGGGACGATTTATGGCTACACCTTC
TRBJ1-1	NA	NA	TRBV7-9	CASSSGQFPLSDTEAFF	TGTGCCAGCAGCTCTGGACAGTTCCCCTTATCTGATACTGAAGCTTTCTTT
TRBJ2-7	TRBD1	once	TRBV9	CASSVGDRGYYEQYF	TGTGCCAGCAGCGTAGGGGACAGGGGGTACTACGAGCAGTACTTC
TRBJ1-3	TRBD1	NA	TRBV6-1	CASSEYGGQGGTGNTIYF	TGTGCCAGCAGTGAATACGGCGGACAGGGTGGTACTGGAAACACCATATATTTT
TRBJ2-3	NA	NA	TRBV6-2/TRBV6-3	CASSYLPGAADTQYF	TGTGCCAGCAGTTACCTTCCAGGGGCAGCAGATACGCAGTATTTT
TRBJ2-1	NA	NA	TRBV19	CASIPEAGPSYNEQFF	TGTGCCAGTATCCCGGAGGCGGGACCCTCCTACAATGAGCAGTTCTTC
TRBJ2-1	TRBD2	NA	TRBV9	CASSVDPKAGGNNEQFF	TGTGCCAGCAGCGTAGACCCGAAAGCGGGGGGGAACAATGAGCAGTTCTTC
TRBJ2-1	TRBD2	NA	TRBV6-4	CASSEARGTFYEQFF	TGTGCCAGCAGTGAAGCGCGGGGGACCTTTTATGAGCAGTTCTTC
TRBJ1-2	TRBD1	NA	TRBV9	CASSATAGQKGGYTF	TGTGCCAGCAGCGCCACCGCGGGACAGAAAGGGGGCTACACCTTC
TRBJ1-1	NA	NA	TRBV20-1	CSATSPGEAFF	TGCAGTGCGACGAGCCCAGGGGAAGCTTTCTTT
TRBJ2-5	NA	NA	TRBV12-3/TRBV12-4	CASSPREEETQYF	TGTGCCAGCAGTCCAAGGGAGGAAGAGACCCAGTACTTC
TRBJ1-5	NA	NA	TRBV2	CASIPGGSNQPQHF	TGTGCCAGCATCCCCGGGGGTAGCAATCAGCCCCAGCATTTT
TRBJ1-2	TRBD1	NA	TRBV9	CASSSRDSYGYTF	TGTGCCAGCAGCAGCCGGGACAGCTATGGCTACACCTTC
TRBJ2-1	NA	NA	TRBV6-5	CASSPSGGTYNEQFF	TGTGCCAGCAGTCCCTCCGGGGGTACCTACAATGAGCAGTTCTTC
TRBJ1-5	NA	few	TRBV5-1	CASSPGHGGKPQHF	TGCGCCAGCAGCCCCGGCCACGGAGGCAAGCCCCAGCATTTT
TRBJ1-2	TRBD1	NA	TRBV7-2	CASSQSGQGLYGYTF	TGTGCCAGCAGCCAGTCGGGACAGGGGCTCTATGGCTACACCTTC